Below, 5 T cell receptor beta chains from the same sample are listed, as sequenced in a study of cytomegalovirus exposure and HLA in healthy donors. PCR primers comprised 60 Vbeta and 13 Jbeta primers. Produced via immunoSEQ multiplex PCR; TCRdb's table is partial and in-frame only. There are approximately 120,000 clones in the sample, with less than 3.5% held by the top ten. Material: PBMCs. Source of these receptors: a man aged 30 to 39 in good health and CMV-seronegative.

This chain connects TRBV6-5 to TRBJ1-2; no clear D. The V gene lost 2 bases and the J gene lost 8 bases, with 18 bases spanning the gap. The germline V gene has CDR1 MNHEY and CDR2 SVGAGI. This CDR3 comprises 15 residues. The CDR3 sequence is CASSYRAGGYGGYTF. The CDR3 DNA is TGTGCCAGCAGTTACAGGGCAGGAGGGTACGGCGGCTACACCTTC.

For the CDR3, the DNA is TGTGCCAGCAGTGAATTGGCAGGGAGGGTTGAGACCCAGTACTTC. As protein: CASSELAGRVETQYF. The chain is built from TRBV6-1 and TRBJ2-5; 7 bases line up with TRBD2. The CDR3 has 15 residues. Trimming cost V 2 bases and J 5 bases; bases outside gene matches: 8. Germline V gives CDR1 MNHNS, CDR2 SASEGT.

The V and J genes are TRBV7-2 and TRBJ1-3, with D unresolved. Trimming left V 5 bases short and J 0 bases short, with 11 bases between. Germline CDR1 is SGHTA and CDR2 is FQGNSA. The CDR3 spans 15 residues. DNA of the CDR3: TGTGCCAGCAGCGGGTATACAGACTCTGGAAACACCATATATTTT. This gives the protein CASSGYTDSGNTIYF.

The rearrangement uses TRBV19 and TRBJ2-4, with a tentative D call TRBD2 (5 bases). In germline, CDR1 is LNHDA, CDR2 SQIVND (reference sequence). The CDR3 totals 14 residues. V gave up 4 bases and J gave up 1 base, with 8 bases separating them. CDR3 DNA: TGTGCCAGTAGTAGCAGCGGCGCCAAAAACATTCAGTACTTC. Translating gives CASSSSGAKNIQYF.

This chain links TRBV11-2 with TRBJ2-1; 7 bases match TRBD2. The CDR3 contains 16 residues. After removal of 2 bases from V and 4 bases from J, the junction contained 8 bases not matched to a gene. CDR1 is SGHAT and CDR2 is FQNNGV in the germline V gene. CDR3 nucleotides: TGTGCCAGCAGCTTATTCGCGCGGGAGTGGTACAATGAGCAGTTCTTC. Amino acids: CASSLFAREWYNEQFF. Variable domain in full (rest from reference TRBV11-2 and TRBJ2-1): EAGVAQSPRYKIIEKRQSVAFWCNPISGHATLYWYQQILGQGPKLLIQFQNNGVVDDSQLPKDRFSAERLKGVDSTLKIQPAKLEDSAVYLCASSLFAREWYNEQFFGPGTRLTVL.